These 25 T cell receptor beta chains were all obtained from the same sample, sequenced in a study of T-cell reconstitution after alpha-beta-depleted transplantation in children. This sample's TCRbeta library carried unique molecular identifier barcodes. TCRdb reanalysed the PCR reads using MiXCR and keeps one entry per CDR3 protein. Of 300,000 or so distinct CDR3 sequences in the sample, more than 20% were seen once. The specimen was PBMCs, mostly from graft donor cells, collected 180 days after TCRalphabeta/CD19-depleted stem cell transplant. These receptors were obtained from a male patient between 10 and 17 years old who had a stem cell transplant for acute lymphoblastic leukemia, so the T cells may come from the graft donor.

The chain combines TRBV5-1 with TRBJ1-2, with D maybe TRBD1 (6 bases). V was trimmed by 0 bases and J by 7 bases, leaving 34 bases between them. The germline V gene has CDR1 SGHRS and CDR2 YFSETQ. CDR3 length equals 21 residues. The CDR3 reads CASSLARGRRNSGPLLFGYTF. In DNA, the CDR3 is TGCGCCAGCAGCTTGGCCAGGGGCCGTCGCAATTCCGGGCCCCTTCTATTTGGCTACACCTTC.

V usage is TRBV11-2 and J usage is TRBJ2-1; 9 nucleotides align to TRBD2. Unmatched junction bases numbered 5, after V lost 1 base and J lost 4 bases. Germline-derived CDR1 and CDR2 are SGHAT and FQNNGV. This CDR3 contains 16 residues. DNA for the CDR3: TGTGCCAGCAGCTTAGCGGCTAGCGGGGTGTACAATGAGCAGTTCTTC. Translating it yields CASSLAASGVYNEQFF.

This chain's CDR3 is CASSRSGTSVTDTQYF. The DNA of the CDR3 is TGTGCCAGCTCACGTTCCGGGACTAGCGTCACAGATACGCAGTATTTT. V usage is TRBV18 and J usage is TRBJ2-3; 10 nucleotides match TRBD2. Unmatched junction bases numbered 6, after V lost 4 bases and J lost 2 bases. The CDR3 extends over 16 amino acids. Germline V lookup: CDR1 KGHSH, CDR2 LQKENI. Using reference TRBV18 and TRBJ2-3 for the parts outside the CDR3, the full variable domain is NAGVMQNPRHLVRRRGQEARLRCSPMKGHSHVYWYRQLPEEGLKFMVYLQKENIIDESGMPKERFSAEFPKEGPSILRIQQVVRGDSAAYFCASSRSGTSVTDTQYFGPGTRLTVL.

This chain links TRBV12-3 or TRBV12-4 with TRBJ2-1; 11 nucleotides line up with TRBD2. V shed 6 bases, J shed 7 bases, and the junction held 8 bases outside the gene matches. This CDR3 has 15 residues. The CDR3 spells CASSRTSGSGNEQFF. The CDR3 region has the DNA TGTGCCAGCAGCCGCACTAGCGGGAGTGGTAATGAGCAGTTCTTC.

The gene calls are TRBV20-1 and TRBJ2-1; TRBD1 matches 11 bases. After removal of 4 bases from V and 7 bases from J, the junction contained 12 bases not matched to a gene. Germline V gene data show CDR1 as DFQATT and CDR2 as SNEGSKA (reference sequence). This CDR3 is built from 16 residues. Here the CDR3 reads CSATEGDRGSVNEQFF. The CDR3 coding sequence is TGCAGTGCTACCGAGGGGGACAGGGGGTCAGTTAATGAGCAGTTCTTC.

The chain couples TRBV4-2 to TRBJ1-2; no clear D gene. V lost 3 bases and J 8 bases, leaving 16 bases between the germline ends. CDR3 length equals 14 residues. The germline CDR1 and CDR2 sequences are LGHNA and YNFKEQ. The CDR3 bases are TGTGCCAGCAGCCACCTCGAACGGTACAACGGCTACACCTTC. Amino acid sequence: CASSHLERYNGYTF.

As to this clonotype: A much larger clone lies one base from this, so it may be a read error. CDR3 sequence reads: CASSLGRANEQFF. The CDR3 region has the DNA TGTGCCAGCAGCTTAGGCAGGGCCAATGAGCAGTTCTTC. This chain connects TRBV7-3 to TRBJ2-1; the D gene is possibly TRBD1 (5 bases). V lost 2 bases to trimming and J lost 6 bases, with 8 bases between them. CDR3 length: 13 residues. The germline V gene has CDR1 SGHTA and CDR2 FQGTGA.

The rearrangement links TRBV6-6 to TRBJ1-3, with 11 bases identical to TRBD1. Germline-derived CDR1 and CDR2 are MNHNY and SVGAGI (reference sequence). The CDR3 loop spans 13 amino acids. V was clipped by 6 bases and J by 7 bases; unmatched bases: 2. The CDR3 protein is CASRGTGGNTIYF. In DNA, the CDR3 is TGTGCCAGCAGGGGGACAGGGGGGAACACCATATATTTT.

This clonotype was detected only a few times. V usage is TRBV5-1 and J usage is TRBJ2-1, with D possibly TRBD2 on 6 matching bases. V dropped 0 bases and J dropped 2 bases, with 15 bases sitting between them. The CDR3 extends over 17 amino acids. Germline V CDR1 and CDR2: SGHRS, YFSETQ. CDR3 nucleotide sequence: TGCGCCAGCAGCTTGGCCTGGAGGGACGGTCCCTACAATGAGCAGTTCTTC. This sequence encodes CASSLAWRDGPYNEQFF.

The genes are TRBV18 and TRBJ2-1; D ambiguous. The CDR3 has 15 amino acids. Germline CDR1 KGHSH, CDR2 LQKENI. Trimming removed 0 bases from V and 2 bases from J, with 8 bases in between. The CDR3: CASSPPTIPYNEQFF. The CDR3 DNA reads TGTGCCAGCTCACCACCGACGATCCCCTACAATGAGCAGTTCTTC.

The chain carries TRBV6-5 and TRBJ1-4; the D is unclear. Trimming removed 1 base at V and 8 bases at J, with 17 bases between. The CDR3 is 16 residues long. Germline CDR1 and CDR2: MNHEY and SVGAGI. CDR3 residues: CASSYFAATVGEKLFF. CDR3 nucleotide sequence: TGTGCCAGCAGTTACTTCGCGGCTACTGTAGGGGAAAAACTGTTTTTT.

This clonotype was found a few times. V and J are TRBV5-6 and TRBJ2-3; possibly TRBD1 for D (5 bases). The V gene's germline CDR1 is SGHDT and CDR2 YYEEEE. Trimming removed 2 bases at V and 1 base at J, with 11 bases between. The CDR3 totals 15 residues. CDR3 bases: TGTGCCAGCAGCTTACCCAGGGTGGGCACAGATACGCAGTATTTT. It translates to CASSLPRVGTDTQYF.

This clonotype has only a few counts. The J gene is TRBJ1-2, the V gene TRBV7-2, with TRBD1 identical over 10 bases. Germline lookup yields CDR1 SGHTA and CDR2 FQGNSA. V lost 3 bases and J lost 7; bases outside the gene matches: 5. The CDR3 loop spans 14 amino acids. The DNA for the CDR3 is TGTGCCAGCAGCTTGAGGACAGGGGGTGCTGGCTACACCTTC. It is translated as CASSLRTGGAGYTF.

Only a few counts were recorded for this clonotype. The chain recombines TRBV7-2 with TRBJ1-5, with a weak D call TRBD1 (6 bases). The CDR3 length is 15 residues. Germline CDR1 is SGHTA and CDR2 is FQGNSA. The V end lost 6 bases, the J end lost 5 bases, and 17 bases lay between the germline ends. CDR3 amino acids: CASSLRGGGDQPQHF. The CDR3, as DNA: TGTGCCAGCAGTCTAAGGGGGGGGGGAGATCAGCCCCAGCATTTT. Full variable domain (outside the CDR3, taken from reference TRBV7-2 and TRBJ1-5): GAGVSQSPSNKVTEKGKDVELRCDPISGHTALYWYRQSLGQGLEFLIYFQGNSAPDKSGLPSDRFSAERTGGSVSTLTIQRTQQEDSAVYLCASSLRGGGDQPQHFGDGTRLSIL.

This chain joins TRBV6-5 and TRBJ2-2; 7 nucleotides line up with TRBD2. Germline-derived CDR1 and CDR2 are MNHEY and SVGAGI. Trimming removed 2 bases from V and 3 bases from J; junction bases left unmatched: 3. This CDR3 has 15 residues. The CDR3 region has the DNA TGTGCCAGCAGTTACCGGGAGGCGTACACCGGGGAGCTGTTTTTT. The encoded protein is CASSYREAYTGELFF.

CDR3 nucleotide sequence: TGTGCCAGCAATTCGAAACTAGCGGGAGTAGGCGAGCAGTACTTC. It encodes CASNSKLAGVGEQYF. V usage is TRBV27 and J usage is TRBJ2-7, with 11 bases lining up with TRBD2. CDR3 length: 15 residues. Germline assignment: CDR1 MNHEY and CDR2 SMNVEV (reference sequence). The V segment lost 7 bases and the J segment 6 bases; nucleotides outside the gene matches: 11.

This rearrangement joins TRBV5-1 to TRBJ2-1; D is possibly TRBD2 (5 bases). The CDR3 is 17 residues long. V gave up 4 bases and J gave up 1 base, with 18 bases separating them. The germline V gene has CDR1 SGHRS and CDR2 YFSETQ. Here the CDR3 reads CASSPIPDPGSYNEQFF. DNA of the CDR3: TGCGCCAGCAGCCCCATACCCGACCCGGGGTCCTACAATGAGCAGTTCTTC. Together with reference TRBV5-1 and TRBJ2-1, the CDR3 gives the full variable domain: KAGVTQTPRYLIKTRGQQVTLSCSPISGHRSVSWYQQTPGQGLQFLFEYFSETQRNKGNFPGRFSGRQFSNSRSEMNVSTLELGDSALYLCASSPIPDPGSYNEQFFGPGTRLTVL.

Here the CDR3 reads CSVGGTSGNPSYEQYF. In nucleotides, the CDR3 is TGCAGCGTTGGTGGGACTAGCGGAAACCCTTCCTACGAGCAGTACTTC. The genes are TRBV29-1 and TRBJ2-7; TRBD2 matches 11 bases. Germline V lookup: CDR1 SQVTM, CDR2 ANQGSEA. With V trimmed by 4 bases and J by 1 base, 9 bases remained unmatched. The CDR3 consists of 16 residues.

This clonotype was counted at least ten times. The chain uses TRBV29-1 and TRBJ2-7; 12 nucleotides match TRBD1. The CDR3 extends over 15 amino acids. V trimming: 6 bases; J trimming: 6 bases; junction bases outside the gene matches: 12. From germline, CDR1 is SQVTM and CDR2 ANQGSEA. The CDR3 sequence is CSVRDRGLPMGEQYF. Here the CDR3 DNA reads TGCAGCGTCCGGGACAGGGGGCTGCCCATGGGCGAGCAGTACTTC.

The V call is TRBV7-3, the J call TRBJ2-2, with 7 bases that match TRBD1. This CDR3 is built from 13 residues. V was clipped by 5 bases and J by 6 bases; unmatched bases: 3. Per the germline V gene, CDR1 is SGHTA and CDR2 is FQGTGA. The CDR3 DNA reads as TGTGCCAGCAGCCTGACAGGGTCCGGGGAGCTGTTTTTT. It is translated as CASSLTGSGELFF. The whole variable domain, remainder taken from reference TRBV7-3 and TRBJ2-2, is GAGVSQTPSNKVTEKGKYVELRCDPISGHTALYWYRQSLGQGPEFLIYFQGTGAADDSGLPNDRFFAVRPEGSVSTLKIQRTERGDSAVYLCASSLTGSGELFFGEGSRLTVL.

This clonotype was counted many times. The chain is built from TRBV10-3 and TRBJ2-7; perhaps TRBD1 as D (5 bases). The germline gives CDR1 ENHRY, CDR2 SYGVKD. This CDR3 comprises 12 residues. V was pared by 2 bases and J by 3 bases, with 5 bases between. The DNA for the CDR3 is TGTGCCATCAGTGAGCAGGGCTACGAGCAGTACTTC. Residues: CAISEQGYEQYF.

This clonotype was counted a few times. The J gene is TRBJ2-1, the V gene TRBV5-6; possible D gene TRBD1, 6 bases. Between the trimmed V and J ends, which lost 0 bases and 0 bases, there was a span of 16 bases. This CDR3 is built from 18 residues. Germline loops: CDR1 SGHDT, CDR2 YYEEEE. The CDR3 coding sequence is TGTGCCAGCAGCTTGGGGGACAACGGGTTCTACTCCTACAATGAGCAGTTCTTC. Its translation: CASSLGDNGFYSYNEQFF.

The J gene is TRBJ2-1, the V gene TRBV6-1, with 8 bases matching TRBD2. This CDR3 has 15 residues. J gave up 9 bases and V 5 bases, and 12 bases lay outside the gene matches. From germline, CDR1 is MNHNS and CDR2 SASEGT. CDR3 sequence: CASSPSGLAGIEQFF. CDR3 in DNA: TGTGCCAGCAGTCCTTCCGGGCTAGCGGGTATTGAGCAGTTCTTC.

This clonotype was seen a handful of times. The DNA for the CDR3 is TGTGCCAGCAGCTTAGCCCAGCCTGGGGCCAACGTCCTGACTTTC. This sequence encodes CASSLAQPGANVLTF. The chain uses TRBV7-9 and TRBJ2-6; D uncertain. Deletions cut 0 bases from V and 2 bases from J, with 5 bases between. The length of the CDR3 is 15 residues. The V gene's germline CDR1 is SEHNR and CDR2 FQNEAQ (reference sequence).

The V gene is TRBV4-1, the J gene TRBJ2-1, with D maybe TRBD1 (5 bases). Germline values: CDR1 MGHRA, CDR2 YSYEKL. Trimming removed 4 bases at V and 6 bases at J, with 13 bases between. The CDR3 runs to 14 residues. In DNA, the CDR3 is TGCGCCAGCAGCCCCCCTGGGGCACGCAATGAGCAGTTCTTC. Translating it yields CASSPPGARNEQFF.